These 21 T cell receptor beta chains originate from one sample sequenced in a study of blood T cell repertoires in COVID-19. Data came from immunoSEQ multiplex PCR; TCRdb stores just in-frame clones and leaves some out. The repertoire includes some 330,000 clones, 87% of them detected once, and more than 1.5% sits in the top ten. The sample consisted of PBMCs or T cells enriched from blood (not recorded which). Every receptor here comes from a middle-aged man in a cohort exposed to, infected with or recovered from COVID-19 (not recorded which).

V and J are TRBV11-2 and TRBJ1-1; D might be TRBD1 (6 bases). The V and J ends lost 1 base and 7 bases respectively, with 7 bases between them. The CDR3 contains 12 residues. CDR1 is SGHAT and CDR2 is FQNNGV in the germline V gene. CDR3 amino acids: CASSLVRGEAFF. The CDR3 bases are TGTGCCAGCAGCTTAGTCAGGGGTGAAGCTTTCTTT.

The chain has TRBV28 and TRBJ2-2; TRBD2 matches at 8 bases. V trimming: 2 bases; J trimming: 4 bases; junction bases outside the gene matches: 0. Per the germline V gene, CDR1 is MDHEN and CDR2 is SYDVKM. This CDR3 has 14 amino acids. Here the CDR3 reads CASSLTSGTGELFF. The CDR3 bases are TGTGCCAGCAGTTTAACTAGCGGCACCGGGGAGCTGTTTTTT.

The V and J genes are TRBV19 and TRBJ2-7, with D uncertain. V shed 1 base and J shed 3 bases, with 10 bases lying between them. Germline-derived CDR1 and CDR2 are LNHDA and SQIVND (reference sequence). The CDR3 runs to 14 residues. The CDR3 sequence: CASSIGQANYEQYF. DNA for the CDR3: TGTGCCAGTAGTATAGGTCAGGCGAACTACGAGCAGTACTTC.

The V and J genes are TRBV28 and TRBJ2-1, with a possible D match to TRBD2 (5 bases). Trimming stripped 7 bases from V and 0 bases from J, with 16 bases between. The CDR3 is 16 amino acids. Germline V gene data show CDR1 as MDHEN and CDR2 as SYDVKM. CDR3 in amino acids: CASTPRGTGSYNEQFF. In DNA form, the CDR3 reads TGTGCCAGCACCCCACGGGGAACGGGCTCCTACAATGAGCAGTTCTTC.

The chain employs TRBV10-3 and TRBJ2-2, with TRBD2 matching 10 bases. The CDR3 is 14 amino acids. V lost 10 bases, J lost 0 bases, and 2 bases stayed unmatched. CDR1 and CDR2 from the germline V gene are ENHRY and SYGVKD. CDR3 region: CATLAGPNTGELFF. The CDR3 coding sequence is TGTGCCACACTAGCGGGACCGAACACCGGGGAGCTGTTTTTT.

The DNA of the CDR3 is TGTGCCAGCAGCTTAGGGTCCTCAGGGGTCCCCCGCACAGATACGCAGTATTTT. Amino acid sequence: CASSLGSSGVPRTDTQYF. The chain is built from TRBV7-8 and TRBJ2-3, with D tentatively TRBD1 (6 bases). The CDR3 is 18 amino acids. Trimming removed 1 base from V and 1 base from J, with 18 bases in between. From germline, CDR1 is SGHVS and CDR2 FQNEAQ.

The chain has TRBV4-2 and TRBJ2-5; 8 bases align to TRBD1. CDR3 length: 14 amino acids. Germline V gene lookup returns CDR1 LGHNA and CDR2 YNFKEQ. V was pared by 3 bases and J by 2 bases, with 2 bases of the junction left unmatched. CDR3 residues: CASSQNRGQETQYF. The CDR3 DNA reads TGTGCCAGCAGCCAGAACAGGGGGCAAGAGACCCAGTACTTC.

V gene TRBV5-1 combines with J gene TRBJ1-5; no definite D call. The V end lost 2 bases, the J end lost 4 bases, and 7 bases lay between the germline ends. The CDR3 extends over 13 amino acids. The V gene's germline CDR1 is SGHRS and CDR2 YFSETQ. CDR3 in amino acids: CASSFDSNQPQHF. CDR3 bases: TGCGCCAGCAGCTTCGACTCAAATCAGCCCCAGCATTTT.

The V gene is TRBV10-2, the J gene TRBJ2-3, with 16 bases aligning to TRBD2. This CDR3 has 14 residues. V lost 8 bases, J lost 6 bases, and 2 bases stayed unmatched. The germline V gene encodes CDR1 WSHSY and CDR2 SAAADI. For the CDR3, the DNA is TGCGCCAGCGGGACTAGCGGGAGGGGGGATACGCAGTATTTT. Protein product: CASGTSGRGDTQYF.

CDR3 in amino acids: CSVGDQPQHF. The CDR3 coding sequence is TGCAGTGTCGGGGATCAGCCCCAGCATTTT. This chain links TRBV20-1 with TRBJ1-5; D is unresolved. CDR3 length equals 10 residues. V was cut by 7 bases and J by 5 bases, with 6 bases left in between. Germline values: CDR1 DFQATT, CDR2 SNEGSKA (reference sequence).

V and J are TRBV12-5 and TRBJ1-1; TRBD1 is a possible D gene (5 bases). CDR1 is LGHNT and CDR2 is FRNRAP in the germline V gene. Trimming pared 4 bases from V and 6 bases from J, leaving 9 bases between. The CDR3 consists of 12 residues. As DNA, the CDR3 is TGTGCTAGTGGTTGGGGGAGGGCTGAAGCTTTCTTT. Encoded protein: CASGWGRAEAFF.

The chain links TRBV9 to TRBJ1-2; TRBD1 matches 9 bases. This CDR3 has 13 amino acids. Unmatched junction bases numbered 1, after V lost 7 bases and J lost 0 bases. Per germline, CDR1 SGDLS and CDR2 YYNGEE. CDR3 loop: CASGTGTNYGYTF. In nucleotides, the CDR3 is TGTGCCAGCGGGACAGGGACTAACTATGGCTACACCTTC.

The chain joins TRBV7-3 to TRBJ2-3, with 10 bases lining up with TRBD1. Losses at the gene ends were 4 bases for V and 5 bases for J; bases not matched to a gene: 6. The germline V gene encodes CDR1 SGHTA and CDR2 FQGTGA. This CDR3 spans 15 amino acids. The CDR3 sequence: CASSSGQGVLDTQYF. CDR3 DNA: TGTGCCAGCAGCTCCGGACAGGGGGTCCTAGATACGCAGTATTTT.

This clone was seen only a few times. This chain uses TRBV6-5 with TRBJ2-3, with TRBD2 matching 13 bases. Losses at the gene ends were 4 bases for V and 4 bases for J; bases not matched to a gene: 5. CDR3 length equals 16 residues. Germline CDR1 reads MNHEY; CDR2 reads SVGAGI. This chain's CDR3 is CASSWGTSGTPDTQYF. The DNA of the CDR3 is TGTGCCAGCAGTTGGGGGACTAGCGGGACCCCAGATACGCAGTATTTT.

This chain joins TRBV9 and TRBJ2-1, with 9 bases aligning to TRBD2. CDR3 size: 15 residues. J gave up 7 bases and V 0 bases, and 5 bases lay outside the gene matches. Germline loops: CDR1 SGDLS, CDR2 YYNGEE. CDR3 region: CASSVGGSGRNEQFF. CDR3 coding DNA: TGTGCCAGCAGCGTAGGTGGTAGCGGGAGAAATGAGCAGTTCTTC.

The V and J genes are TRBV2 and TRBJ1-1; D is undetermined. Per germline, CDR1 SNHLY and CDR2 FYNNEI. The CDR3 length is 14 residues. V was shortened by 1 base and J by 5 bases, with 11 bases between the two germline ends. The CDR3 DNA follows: TGTGCCAGCAGTGAAGAGGGAGGTATGACTGAAGCTTTCTTT. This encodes CASSEEGGMTEAFF. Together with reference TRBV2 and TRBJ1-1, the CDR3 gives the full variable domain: EPEVTQTPSHQVTQMGQEVILRCVPISNHLYFYWYRQILGQKVEFLVSFYNNEISEKSEIFDDQFSVERPDGSNFTLKIRSTKLEDSAMYFCASSEEGGMTEAFFGQGTRLTVV.

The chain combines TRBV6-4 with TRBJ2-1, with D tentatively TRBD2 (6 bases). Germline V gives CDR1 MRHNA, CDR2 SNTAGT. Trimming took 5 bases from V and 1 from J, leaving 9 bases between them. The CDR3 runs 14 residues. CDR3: CASSRDFSYNEQFF. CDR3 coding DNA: TGTGCCAGCAGTAGGGACTTTTCCTACAATGAGCAGTTCTTC.

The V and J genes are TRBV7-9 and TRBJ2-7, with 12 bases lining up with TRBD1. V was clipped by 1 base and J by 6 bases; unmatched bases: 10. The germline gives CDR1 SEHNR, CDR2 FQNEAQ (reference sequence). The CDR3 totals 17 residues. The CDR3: CASSLGRGTGGMSEQYF. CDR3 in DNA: TGTGCCAGCAGCTTAGGGCGAGGGACAGGGGGCATGAGCGAGCAGTACTTC.

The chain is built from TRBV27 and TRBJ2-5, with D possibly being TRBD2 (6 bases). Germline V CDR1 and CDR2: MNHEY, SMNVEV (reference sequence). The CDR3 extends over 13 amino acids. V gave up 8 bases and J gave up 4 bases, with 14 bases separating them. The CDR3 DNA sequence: TGTGCCAGCGCTTGGCGGGACGGAGAGACCCAGTACTTC. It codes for CASAWRDGETQYF.

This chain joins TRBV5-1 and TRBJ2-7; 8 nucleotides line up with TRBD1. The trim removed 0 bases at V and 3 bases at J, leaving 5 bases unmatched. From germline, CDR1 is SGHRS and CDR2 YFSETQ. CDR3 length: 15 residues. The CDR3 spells CASSLAAGGYYEQYF. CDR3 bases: TGCGCCAGCAGCTTGGCGGCAGGGGGCTACTACGAGCAGTACTTC.

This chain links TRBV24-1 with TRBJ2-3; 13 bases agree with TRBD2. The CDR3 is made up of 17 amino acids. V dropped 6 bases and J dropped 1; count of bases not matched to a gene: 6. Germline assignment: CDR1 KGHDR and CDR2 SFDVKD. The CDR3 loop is CATSTTGTSGGTDTQYF. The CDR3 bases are TGTGCCACCAGTACGACCGGGACTAGCGGGGGCACAGATACGCAGTATTTT.